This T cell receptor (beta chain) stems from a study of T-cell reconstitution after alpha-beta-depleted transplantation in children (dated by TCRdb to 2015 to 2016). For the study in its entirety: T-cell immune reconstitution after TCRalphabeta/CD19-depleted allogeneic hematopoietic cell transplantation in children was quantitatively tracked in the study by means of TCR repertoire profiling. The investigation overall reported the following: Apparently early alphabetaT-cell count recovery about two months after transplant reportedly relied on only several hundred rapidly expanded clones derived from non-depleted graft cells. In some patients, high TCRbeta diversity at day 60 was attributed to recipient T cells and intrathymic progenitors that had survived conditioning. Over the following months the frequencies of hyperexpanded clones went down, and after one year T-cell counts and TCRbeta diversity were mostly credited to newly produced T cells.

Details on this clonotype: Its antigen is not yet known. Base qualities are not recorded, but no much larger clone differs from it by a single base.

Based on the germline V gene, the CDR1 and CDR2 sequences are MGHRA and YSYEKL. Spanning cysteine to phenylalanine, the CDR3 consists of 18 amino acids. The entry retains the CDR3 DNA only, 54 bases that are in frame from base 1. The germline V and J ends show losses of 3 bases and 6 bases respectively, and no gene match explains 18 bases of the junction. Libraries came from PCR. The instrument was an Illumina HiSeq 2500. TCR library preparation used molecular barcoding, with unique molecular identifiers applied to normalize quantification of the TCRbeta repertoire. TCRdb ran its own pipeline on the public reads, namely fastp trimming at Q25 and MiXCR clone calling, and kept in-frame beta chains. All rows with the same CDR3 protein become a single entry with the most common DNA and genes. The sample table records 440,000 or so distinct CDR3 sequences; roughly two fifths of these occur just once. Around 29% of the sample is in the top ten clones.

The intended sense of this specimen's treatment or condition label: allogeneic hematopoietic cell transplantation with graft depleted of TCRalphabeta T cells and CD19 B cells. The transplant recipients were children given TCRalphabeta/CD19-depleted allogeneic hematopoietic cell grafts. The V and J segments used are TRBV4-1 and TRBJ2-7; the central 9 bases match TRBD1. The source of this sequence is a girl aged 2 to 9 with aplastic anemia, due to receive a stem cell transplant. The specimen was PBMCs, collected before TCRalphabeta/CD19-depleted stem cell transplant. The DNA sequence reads TGCGCCAGCAGCCAGGGGAAACTCCGGGACAGGGAGGGAGGCGAGCAGTACTTC. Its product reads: CASSQGKLRDREGGEQYF.